This passage covers 11 T cell receptor beta chains from one sample sequenced in a study of blood T cell repertoires in COVID-19. The method was immunoSEQ multiplex PCR; TCRdb's version includes in-frame clones alone and lacks a portion of them. Here the sample spans about 290,000 clones, 89% being singletons. Sequenced sample: peripheral blood. The source of these receptors is a middle-aged woman who had recovered from COVID-19.

The rearrangement links TRBV5-1 to TRBJ2-5; 8 nucleotides align to TRBD2. J gave up 2 bases and V 4 bases, and 10 bases lay outside the gene matches. Germline V gene data show CDR1 as SGHRS and CDR2 as YFSETQ. The CDR3 covers 16 residues. CDR3 in DNA: TGCGCCAGCAGCCGGGGTGGGATAGCGGGGCAAGAGACCCAGTACTTC. The encoded protein is CASSRGGIAGQETQYF.

In regard to this clone: The sample contains more than one DNA sequence encoding this CDR3. The rearrangement uses TRBV29-1 and TRBJ1-2; possible D gene TRBD1, 5 bases. The V gene's germline CDR1 is SQVTM and CDR2 ANQGSEA. The CDR3 has 13 amino acids. V lost 6 bases, J lost 1 base, and 12 bases lay in between. CDR3 DNA sequence: TGCAGCGTAGCGGGGACGGATAACTATGGCTACACCTTC. Protein: CSVAGTDNYGYTF. Filled out from reference TRBV29-1 and TRBJ1-2, the complete variable domain reads SAVISQKPSRDICQRGTSLTIQCQVDSQVTMMFWYRQQPGQSLTLIATANQGSEATYESGFVIDKFPISRPNLTFSTLTVSNMSPEDSSIYLCSVAGTDNYGYTFGSGTRLTVV.

This chain uses TRBV7-3 with TRBJ2-1; TRBD2 aligns across 11 bases. Trimming at V came to 5 bases and at J to 13 bases, leaving 7 bases not matched to a gene. This CDR3 is 13 amino acids long. From germline, CDR1 is SGHTA and CDR2 FQGTGA. DNA of the CDR3: TGTGCCAGCAGCCCACTAGCGGGGGATATACAGTTCTTC. Translation: CASSPLAGDIQFF.

This chain joins TRBV7-9 and TRBJ2-5; TRBD1 aligns across 9 bases. V dropped 4 bases and J dropped 3; count of bases not matched to a gene: 6. CDR3 length: 15 amino acids. Germline lookup yields CDR1 SEHNR and CDR2 FQNEAQ (reference sequence). CDR3: CASSSYRDREETQYF. CDR3 coding DNA: TGTGCCAGCAGCTCCTACCGGGACAGGGAAGAGACCCAGTACTTC.

In this sample, this clone turned up a few times. The chain has TRBV5-8 and TRBJ2-3, with D tentatively TRBD1 (6 bases). V was shortened by 4 bases and J by 2 bases, with 14 bases between the two germline ends. Germline lookup yields CDR1 SGHTS and CDR2 YDEGEE. The CDR3 covers 15 residues. In DNA form, the CDR3 reads TGTGCCAGCAGCCAACAGGGATATCCCACAGATACGCAGTATTTT. It translates to CASSQQGYPTDTQYF.

The genes are TRBV30 and TRBJ2-7; TRBD2 agrees at 7 bases. After removal of 0 bases from V and 7 bases from J, the junction contained 3 bases not matched to a gene. From germline, CDR1 is GTSNPN and CDR2 SVGIG (reference sequence). CDR3 length: 12 residues. The CDR3 loop is CAWSVLGGEQYF. CDR3 coding DNA: TGTGCCTGGAGTGTACTCGGGGGGGAGCAGTACTTC.

This chain joins TRBV5-1 and TRBJ2-5; tentative D call: TRBD2 (5 bases). Germline V CDR1 and CDR2: SGHRS, YFSETQ. This CDR3 contains 15 residues. Trimming removed 1 base from V and 2 bases from J, with 12 bases in between. The CDR3 region has the DNA TGCGCCAGCAGCTTGCAGGTGGGAGAACAAGAGACCCAGTACTTC. Encoded protein: CASSLQVGEQETQYF. Full variable domain (rest looked up from reference TRBV5-1 and TRBJ2-5): KAGVTQTPRYLIKTRGQQVTLSCSPISGHRSVSWYQQTPGQGLQFLFEYFSETQRNKGNFPGRFSGRQFSNSRSEMNVSTLELGDSALYLCASSLQVGEQETQYFGPGTRLLVL.

V and J are TRBV19 and TRBJ2-5; possibly TRBD2 for D (6 bases). The germline V and J ends were trimmed by 5 bases and 3 bases, with 13 bases remaining between them. CDR1 and CDR2 from the germline V gene are LNHDA and SQIVND (reference sequence). This CDR3 is built from 14 residues. CDR3 sequence (DNA): TGTGCCAGTAGTCCAAGGGGCGGGGAAGAGACCCAGTACTTC. Translated: CASSPRGGEETQYF.

This clone was observed a single time. This chain joins TRBV7-6 and TRBJ2-7; TRBD2 matches at 9 bases. Germline trimming cut 0 bases from V and 7 bases from J; bases unmatched to any gene: 7. This CDR3 has 15 residues. CDR1 and CDR2 from the germline V gene are SGHVS and FNYEAQ. The chain's CDR3 is CASSLAPGLAGEQYF. In nucleotides, the CDR3 is TGTGCCAGCAGCTTAGCGCCGGGACTAGCCGGTGAGCAGTACTTC.

The genes are TRBV5-1 and TRBJ1-4; 9 bases are a match to TRBD1. Trimming at V came to 4 bases and at J to 4 bases, leaving 5 bases not matched to a gene. CDR1 and CDR2 (germline): SGHRS, YFSETQ. The CDR3 contains 15 residues. The CDR3 DNA follows: TGCGCCAGCAGCCTCACAGGGGGCCATAATGAAAAACTGTTTTTT. Translation: CASSLTGGHNEKLFF.

The chain combines TRBV27 with TRBJ2-7, with 9 bases aligning to TRBD1. Germline assignment: CDR1 MNHEY and CDR2 SMNVEV (reference sequence). The V segment lost 6 bases and the J segment 6 bases; nucleotides outside the gene matches: 6. CDR3 length: 13 residues. CDR3 sequence reads: CASRPTGGGEQYF. CDR3 in DNA: TGTGCCAGCAGGCCCACAGGGGGCGGCGAGCAGTACTTC.